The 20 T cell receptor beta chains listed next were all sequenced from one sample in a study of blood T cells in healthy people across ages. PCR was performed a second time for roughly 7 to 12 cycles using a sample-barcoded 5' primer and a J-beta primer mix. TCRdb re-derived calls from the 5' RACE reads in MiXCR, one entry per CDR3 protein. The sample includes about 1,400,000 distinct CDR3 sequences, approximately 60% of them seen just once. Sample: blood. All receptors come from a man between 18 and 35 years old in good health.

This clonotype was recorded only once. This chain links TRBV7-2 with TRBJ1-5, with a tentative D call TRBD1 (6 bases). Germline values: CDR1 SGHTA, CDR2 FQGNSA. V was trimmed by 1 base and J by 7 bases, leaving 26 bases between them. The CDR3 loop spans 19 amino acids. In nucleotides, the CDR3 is TGTGCCAGCAGCTTAGAAGTGGGGGGTACGGGGGCTAAGAAGCAGCCCCAGCATTTT. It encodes CASSLEVGGTGAKKQPQHF.

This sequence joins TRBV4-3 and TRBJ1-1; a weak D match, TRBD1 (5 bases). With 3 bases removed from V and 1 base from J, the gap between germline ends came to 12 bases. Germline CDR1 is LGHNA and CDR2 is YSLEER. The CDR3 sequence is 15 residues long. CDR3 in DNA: TGCGCCAGCAGCCAGGGCAGGGTATGGAACACTGAAGCTTTCTTT. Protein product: CASSQGRVWNTEAFF.

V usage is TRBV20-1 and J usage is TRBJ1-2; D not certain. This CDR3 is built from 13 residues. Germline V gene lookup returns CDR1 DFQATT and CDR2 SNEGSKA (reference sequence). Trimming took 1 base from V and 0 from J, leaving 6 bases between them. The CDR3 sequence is CSARGGANYGYTF. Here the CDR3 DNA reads TGCAGTGCTAGAGGAGGAGCTAACTATGGCTACACCTTC.

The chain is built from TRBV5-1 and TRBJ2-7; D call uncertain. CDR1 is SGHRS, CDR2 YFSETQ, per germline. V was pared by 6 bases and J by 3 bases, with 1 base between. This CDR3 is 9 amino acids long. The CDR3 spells CASNYEQYF. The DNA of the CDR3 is TGCGCCAGCAACTACGAGCAGTACTTC. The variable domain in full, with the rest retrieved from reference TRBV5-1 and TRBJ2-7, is KAGVTQTPRYLIKTRGQQVTLSCSPISGHRSVSWYQQTPGQGLQFLFEYFSETQRNKGNFPGRFSGRQFSNSRSEMNVSTLELGDSALYLCASNYEQYFGPGTRLTVT.

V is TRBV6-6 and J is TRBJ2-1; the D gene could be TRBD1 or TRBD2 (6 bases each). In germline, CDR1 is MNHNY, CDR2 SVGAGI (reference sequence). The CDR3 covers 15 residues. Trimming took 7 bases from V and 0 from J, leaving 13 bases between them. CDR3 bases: TGTGCCAGCAAGGGGGACGGGGGCTCCTACAATGAGCAGTTCTTC. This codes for CASKGDGGSYNEQFF.

The CDR3 coding sequence is TGTGCCAGCATTGGGGGGGGGACGACAGATACGCAGTATTTT. This encodes CASIGGGTTDTQYF. The rearrangement uses TRBV6-2 or TRBV6-3 and TRBJ2-3; 7 bases map to TRBD2. CDR3 length: 14 amino acids. Germline V CDR1 and CDR2: MNHEY, SVGEGT. V shed 7 bases and J 3 bases; nucleotides not matched to a gene: 7.

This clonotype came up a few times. CDR3 bases: TGTGCCAGCAGCTTAAAGGGACAACCAACCTACGAGCAGTACTTC. It translates to CASSLKGQPTYEQYF. The chain links TRBV7-9 to TRBJ2-7; D possibly corresponds to TRBD1 (6 bases). Germline CDR1 and CDR2: SEHNR and FQNEAQ (reference sequence). The CDR3 loop spans 15 amino acids. V was cut by 2 bases and J by 2 bases, with 13 bases left in between.

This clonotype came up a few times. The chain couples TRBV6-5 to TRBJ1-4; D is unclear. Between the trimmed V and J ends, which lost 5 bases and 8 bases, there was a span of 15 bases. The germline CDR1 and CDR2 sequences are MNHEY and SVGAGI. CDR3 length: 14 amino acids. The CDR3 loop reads CASSAGRRNEKLFF. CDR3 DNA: TGTGCCAGCAGTGCGGGCAGACGGAACGAAAAACTGTTTTTT.

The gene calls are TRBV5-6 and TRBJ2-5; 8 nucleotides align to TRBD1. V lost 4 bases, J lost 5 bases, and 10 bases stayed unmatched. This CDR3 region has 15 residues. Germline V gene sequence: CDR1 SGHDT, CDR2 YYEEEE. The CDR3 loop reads CASSVPGTGFETQYF. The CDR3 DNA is TGTGCCAGCAGCGTCCCCGGGACAGGTTTTGAGACCCAGTACTTC.

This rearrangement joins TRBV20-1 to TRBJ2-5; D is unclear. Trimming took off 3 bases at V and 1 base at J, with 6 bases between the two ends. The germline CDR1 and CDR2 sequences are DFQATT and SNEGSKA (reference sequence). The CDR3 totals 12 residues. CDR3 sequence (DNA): TGCAGTGCTAGTCGAATCCAAGAGACCCAGTACTTC. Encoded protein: CSASRIQETQYF.

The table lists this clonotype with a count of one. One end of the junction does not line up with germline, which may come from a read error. Here the CDR3 reads CSVLATREQCF. The CDR3 DNA reads as TGCAGCGTCCTCGCTACTCGCGAGCAGTGCTTC. The rearrangement links TRBV29-1 to TRBJ2-4; D uncertain. CDR3 length: 11 residues. From germline, CDR1 is SQVTM and CDR2 ANQGSEA.

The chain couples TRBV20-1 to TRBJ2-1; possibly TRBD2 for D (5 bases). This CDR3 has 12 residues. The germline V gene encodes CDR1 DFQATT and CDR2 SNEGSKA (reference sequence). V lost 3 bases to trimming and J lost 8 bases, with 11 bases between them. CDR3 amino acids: CSASGLLHEQFF. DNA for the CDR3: TGCAGTGCTAGCGGACTGTTACATGAGCAGTTCTTC.

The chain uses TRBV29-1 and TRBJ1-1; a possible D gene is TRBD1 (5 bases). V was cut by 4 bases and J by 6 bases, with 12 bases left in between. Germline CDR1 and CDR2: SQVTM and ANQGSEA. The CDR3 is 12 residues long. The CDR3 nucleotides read TGCAGCGTTGTTGGGCAGGGCTCTGAAGCTTTCTTT. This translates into CSVVGQGSEAFF. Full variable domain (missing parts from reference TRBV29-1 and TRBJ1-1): SAVISQKPSRDICQRGTSLTIQCQVDSQVTMMFWYRQQPGQSLTLIATANQGSEATYESGFVIDKFPISRPNLTFSTLTVSNMSPEDSSIYLCSVVGQGSEAFFGQGTRLTVV.

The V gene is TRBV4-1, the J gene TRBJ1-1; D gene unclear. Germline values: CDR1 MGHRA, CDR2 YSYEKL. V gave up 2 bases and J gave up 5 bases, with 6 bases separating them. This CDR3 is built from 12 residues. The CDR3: CASSQPRTEAFF. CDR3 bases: TGCGCCAGCAGCCAACCCCGAACTGAAGCTTTCTTT.

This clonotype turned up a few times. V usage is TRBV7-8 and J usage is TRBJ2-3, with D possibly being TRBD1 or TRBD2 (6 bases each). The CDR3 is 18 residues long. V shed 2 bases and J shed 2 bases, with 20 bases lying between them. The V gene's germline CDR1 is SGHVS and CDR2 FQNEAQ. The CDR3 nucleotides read TGTGCCAGCAGCTTAAGAACCGGAGGGGGTAGCCCCACAGATACGCAGTATTTT. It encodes CASSLRTGGGSPTDTQYF.

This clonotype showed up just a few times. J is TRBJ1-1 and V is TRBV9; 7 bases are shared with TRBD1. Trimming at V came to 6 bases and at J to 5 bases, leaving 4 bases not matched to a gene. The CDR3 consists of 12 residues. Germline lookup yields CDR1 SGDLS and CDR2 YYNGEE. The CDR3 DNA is TGTGCCAGCACACAGGGGACGACTGAAGCTTTCTTT. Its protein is CASTQGTTEAFF.

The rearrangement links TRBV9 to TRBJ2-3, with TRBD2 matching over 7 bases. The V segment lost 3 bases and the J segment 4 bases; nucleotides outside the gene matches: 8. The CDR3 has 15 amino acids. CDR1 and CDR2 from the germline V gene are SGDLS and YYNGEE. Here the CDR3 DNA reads TGTGCCAGCAGCGACGCGGGGACTACGCCAGATACGCAGTATTTT. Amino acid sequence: CASSDAGTTPDTQYF.

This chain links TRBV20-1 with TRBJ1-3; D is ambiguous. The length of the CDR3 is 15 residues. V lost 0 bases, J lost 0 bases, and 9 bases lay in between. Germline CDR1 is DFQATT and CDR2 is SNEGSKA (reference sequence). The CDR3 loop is CSARDVEGSGNTIYF. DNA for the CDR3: TGCAGTGCTAGAGATGTGGAAGGCTCTGGAAACACCATATATTTT.

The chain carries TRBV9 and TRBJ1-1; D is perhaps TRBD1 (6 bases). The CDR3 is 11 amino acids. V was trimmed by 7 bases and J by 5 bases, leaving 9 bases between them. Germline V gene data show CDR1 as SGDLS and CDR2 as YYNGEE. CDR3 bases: TGTGCCAGCGGACAGCGGACTGAAGCTTTCTTT. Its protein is CASGQRTEAFF. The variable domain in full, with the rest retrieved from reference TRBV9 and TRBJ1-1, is DSGVTQTPKHLITATGQRVTLRCSPRSGDLSVYWYQQSLDQGLQFLIQYYNGEERAKGNILERFSAQQFPDLHSELNLSSLELGDSALYFCASGQRTEAFFGQGTRLTVV.

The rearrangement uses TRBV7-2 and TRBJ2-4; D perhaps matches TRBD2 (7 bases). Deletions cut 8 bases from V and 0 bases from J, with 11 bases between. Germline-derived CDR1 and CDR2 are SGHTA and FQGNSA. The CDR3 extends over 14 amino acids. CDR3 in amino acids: CASGGGLAKNIQYF. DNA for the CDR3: TGTGCCAGCGGGGGGGGCTTAGCCAAAAACATTCAGTACTTC.